This T cell receptor beta chain stems from a study of T cells in Graves' hyperthyroidism and ophthalmopathy (dated by TCRdb to about 2019). Describing the broader study: Peripheral blood samples were taken at initial diagnosis, before any treatment was given. To identify distinguishing TCR V-J signatures, a discovery cohort of about a hundred patients was used, comprising 40 to 45 with Graves' ophthalmopathy and under 60 with stable Graves' hyperthyroidism. Whether ophthalmopathy could be predicted prospectively was tested in an independent validation cohort made up of approximately 19 hyperthyroidism patients plus 17 patients who later progressed to ophthalmopathy. The roughly 91 discovery patients were randomly divided into training and test sets at a 7:3 ratio. Thyroid tissue and blood T-cell repertoires from about six Graves' hyperthyroidism patients were also compared in the study. Once sampling was done, hyperthyroidism patients were given methimazole at a starting dose of 30 mg daily, whereas ophthalmopathy patients were given high-dose intravenous methylprednisolone. The paper describes TCR Vbeta CDR3 sequencing of more than 120 peripheral blood samples, made up of approximately 40 ophthalmopathy patients, 70 to 75 hyperthyroidism patients and 17 progressor patients. Results and caveats for the whole study, not just this receptor: Most expanded thyroid clonotypes (frequency above 0.001) were also found in blood, which suggests that blood repertoires may mirror thyroid immune responses. In validation, progression to ophthalmopathy was predicted by the model with almost 71% sensitivity and roughly 72% specificity, a median of approximately 6.5 months before onset. A model built on a 13 V-J signature distinguished ophthalmopathy from stable hyperthyroidism, reaching 85% to 90% sensitivity and 81.08% specificity in cross-validation and 80%/75% in testing. Sample size was not statistically predetermined, and blinding of investigators to group allocation was not performed.

The TCR beta CDR3 regions were amplified from the RNA transcripts. A first-round RT-PCR of the TCR CDR3 used the HTBI primer set with the Qiagen OneStep RT-PCR kit. The libraries were constructed in a second round of multiplex PCR and then size-selected and purified. The libraries were sequenced on an Illumina HiSeq2000 using paired-end 100 bp reads. The original pipeline was this. SOAPnuke was used to process the raw data, removing reads that contained adapters or uncalled bases, had a mean Phred below 15, or lacked an exact match to the constant primer or identifier. COPE v1.2.5 was used to merge the high-quality paired reads, and each unique nucleotide sequence was defined as a clonotype. MiTCR v1.1 was used to align the clonotypes against IMGT TRBV, TRBD and TRBJ reference segments. The analysis was restricted to V-J combinations with a frequency above 0.0001, which together covered about 99% of the repertoires. The TCS score was defined as the ratio of F50 (clonal expansion) to E x V (chaos), calculated using BLOSUM62-based TCRdist between CDR3 peptides within each V-J. Welch's t-statistics and random forest reduced 500 to 550 V-J features to some 14, which were used in a naive Bayes classifier (R e1071). TCRdb took the public reads, trimmed them with fastp at Q25, ran MiXCR for clone calling and kept in-frame beta chains. For every CDR3 protein sequence, its rows merge into one entry that carries the most common genes and DNA. TCRdb's processing, not the authors', yielded these V and J calls. The sample table holds some 700,000 distinct CDR3 sequences, of which 15% to 20% were seen once. The ten largest account for around 16% of the sample.

The CDR3 covers 15 residues, taking in both the cysteine and the phenylalanine. Left in the record is the CDR3 DNA by itself, 45 bases read in frame from the first base. Between the V and J ends, shortened by 2 bases and 2 bases respectively, the junction contains 12 bases. Graves' hyperthyroidism was defined as stable when no progression to ophthalmopathy occurred over 18 months of follow-up. Hyperthyroidism patients were aged 18 to 65 years and newly diagnosed, with disease duration of less than 2 months. The study excluded patients with uncontrolled infections, other autoimmune diseases, pregnancy or lactation. Clinical symptoms, serum thyroxine and TRAb, thyroid ultrasound, and orbital computed tomography formed the basis for the diagnoses. PBMCs were separated from under 12 ml of fresh peripheral blood using Ficoll-Paque density gradient centrifugation. Total RNA was extracted using Trizol reagent, and RNA quality was assessed on an Agilent 2100 Bioanalyzer.

The sample holds a few counts of this clonotype. The specificity of this receptor is unknown. Base qualities were left out, and no much larger clone turns up one base away. This receptor was taken from a man over 45 with Graves' hyperthyroidism. This sequence uses TRBV6-7 and TRBJ1-2, with the D gene too uncertain to name. TRBV6-7 is placed among ORFs of uncertain function. Sample: blood. The sequence in DNA is TGTGCCAGCAGTTACCCACAAGGGCTGAACTATGGCTACACCTTC. It translates as CASSYPQGLNYGYTF.